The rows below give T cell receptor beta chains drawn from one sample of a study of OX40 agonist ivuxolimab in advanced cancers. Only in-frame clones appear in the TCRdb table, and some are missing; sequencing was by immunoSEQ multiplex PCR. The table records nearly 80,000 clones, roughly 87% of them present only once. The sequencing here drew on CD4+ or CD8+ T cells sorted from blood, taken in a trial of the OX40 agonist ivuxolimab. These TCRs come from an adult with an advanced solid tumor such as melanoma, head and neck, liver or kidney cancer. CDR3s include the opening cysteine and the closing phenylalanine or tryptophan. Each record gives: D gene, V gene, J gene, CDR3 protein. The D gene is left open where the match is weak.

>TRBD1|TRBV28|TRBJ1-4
CASSSHRTDREKLFF
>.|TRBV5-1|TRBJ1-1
CASSRGRGAGSSEAFF
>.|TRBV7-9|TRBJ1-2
CASSLSQGNYGYTF
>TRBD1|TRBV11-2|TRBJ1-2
CASSVTGGNYGYTF
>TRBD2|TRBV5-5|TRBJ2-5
CASSFGLANQETQYF
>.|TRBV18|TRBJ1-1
CASSPKQGIQAFF
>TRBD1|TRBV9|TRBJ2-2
CASSEGQGNGGELFF
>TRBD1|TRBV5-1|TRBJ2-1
CASGKQGDSFNEQFF
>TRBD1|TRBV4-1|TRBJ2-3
CASKTPGGPHTDTQYF
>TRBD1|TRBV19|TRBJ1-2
CASRDAGQFSSGYTF
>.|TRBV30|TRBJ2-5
CAWSPVQETQYF
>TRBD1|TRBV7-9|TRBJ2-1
CASSSGTVMLYANEQFF
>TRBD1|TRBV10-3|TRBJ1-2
CAISGRTGNYGYTF
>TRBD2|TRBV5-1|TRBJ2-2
CASRVGLSTGELFF
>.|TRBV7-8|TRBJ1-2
CASSLVADPNYGYTF
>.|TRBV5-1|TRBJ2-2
CASSSVRGNTGELFF
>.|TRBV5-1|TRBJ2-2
CASSLAGEGTGELFF
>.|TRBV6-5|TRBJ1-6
CASRTGAFNSPLHF
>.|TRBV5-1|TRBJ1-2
CASSLEQGPMDGYTF
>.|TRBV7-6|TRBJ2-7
CASSLENLLGYEQYF
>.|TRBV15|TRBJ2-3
CATRIGGGDTQYF
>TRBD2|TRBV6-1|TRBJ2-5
CASSESTGGGETQYF
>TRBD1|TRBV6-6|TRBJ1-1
CASIGAGGVTEAFF
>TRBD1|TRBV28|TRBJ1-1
CASSFGGTGWTEAFF
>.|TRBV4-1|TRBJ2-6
CASSQERGTGANVLTF
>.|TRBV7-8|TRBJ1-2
CASSLTDFAPDYGYTF
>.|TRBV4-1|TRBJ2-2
CASSQVGRVNTGELFF
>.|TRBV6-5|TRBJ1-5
CASSPPGQPQHF
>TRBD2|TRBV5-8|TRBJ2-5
CASSYAPIGGVPETQYF
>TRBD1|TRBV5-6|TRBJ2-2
CASSLAGQGRTGELFF
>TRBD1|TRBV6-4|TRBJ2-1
CASSAQGKWNEQFF
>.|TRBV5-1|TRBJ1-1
CASSLGGGVTEAFF
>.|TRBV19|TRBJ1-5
CASSPGRVPNQPQHF
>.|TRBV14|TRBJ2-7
CASSQNRLTYEQYF
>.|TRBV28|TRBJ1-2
CASSRDRSNYGYTF
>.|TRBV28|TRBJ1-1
CASTTLYTEAFF
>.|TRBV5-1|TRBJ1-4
CASSSSVGPSDEKLFF
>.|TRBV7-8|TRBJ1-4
CASSLRIDNEKLFF
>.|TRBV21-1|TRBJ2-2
CASRYCPYTGLTGELFF
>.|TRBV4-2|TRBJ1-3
CASSQGEGRGNTIYF
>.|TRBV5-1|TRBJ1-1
CASSSQGVNTEAFF
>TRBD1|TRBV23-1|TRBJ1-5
CASSRIPDRVISNQPQHF
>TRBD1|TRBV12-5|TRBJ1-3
CASGLDDRAYTIYF
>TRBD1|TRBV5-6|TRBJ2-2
CASSGGGQGASNTGELFF
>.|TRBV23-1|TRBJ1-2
CASSQEKQGAYGYTF
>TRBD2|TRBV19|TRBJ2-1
CASSIDLAGGKGEQFF
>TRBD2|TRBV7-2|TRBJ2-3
CASRRSPASGDTQYF
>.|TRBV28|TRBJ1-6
CASSLRPGGGNSPLHF
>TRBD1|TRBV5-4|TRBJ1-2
CASSLVMDRGVGYTF
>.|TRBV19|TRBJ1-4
CASSLQIATNEKLFF
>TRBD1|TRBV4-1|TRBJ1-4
CASSPMQGGDGKLFF
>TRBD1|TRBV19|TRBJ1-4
CASTLGQGVVKLFF
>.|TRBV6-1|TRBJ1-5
CASSERWGSYGNQPQHF
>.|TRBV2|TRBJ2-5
CASSVPPGDQYF
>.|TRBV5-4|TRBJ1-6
CASSRGGKSDNSPLHF
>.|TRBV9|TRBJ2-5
CASSVGNSETQYF
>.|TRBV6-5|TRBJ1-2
CASSYSSGVAQGYTF
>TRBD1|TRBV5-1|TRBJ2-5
CASSRGAGGVLQETQYF